A single sample gave rise to the 5 T cell receptor beta chains below, sequenced in a study of control samples from healthy donors and cancer patients. Assay used: immunoSEQ multiplex PCR; TCRdb lists only in-frame clones, some missing. Of approximately 90,000 clones in the sample, about 89% were seen once. Input material: blood. The receptors shown here come from a man aged 25 to 40 in good health.

This clone came up a few times. V is TRBV7-9 and J is TRBJ2-7; D is possibly TRBD1 (6 bases). The CDR3 sequence is 14 residues long. The ends were cut back, 4 bases at V and 6 bases at J, with 16 bases in the middle. CDR1 SEHNR and CDR2 FQNEAQ come from the germline V gene (reference sequence). The CDR3 region has the DNA TGTGCCAGCAGCTCTAGAGGGGGTTTGGGCGAGCAGTACGTC. Its protein product is CASSSRGGLGEQYV.

The chain joins TRBV4-2 to TRBJ2-3, with TRBD1 identical over 8 bases. Trimming cost V 0 bases and J 11 bases; bases outside gene matches: 7. Germline V CDR1 and CDR2: LGHNA, YNFKEQ. The CDR3 covers 14 residues. The CDR3 sequence: CASSQEGAGTGQYF. The CDR3 DNA reads as TGTGCCAGCAGCCAAGAGGGGGCCGGGACAGGGCAGTATTTT.

The chain is built from TRBV6-2 or TRBV6-3 and TRBJ2-2, with 13 positions matching TRBD2. The CDR3 has 16 residues. The germline V gene encodes CDR1 MNHEY and CDR2 SVGEGT. Trimming took 2 bases from V and 6 from J; bases not matched to a gene: 3. CDR3 in amino acids: CASSYRTSGGPGELFF. As DNA, the CDR3 is TGTGCCAGCAGTTACAGGACTAGCGGGGGCCCCGGGGAGCTGTTTTTT.

J is TRBJ1-5 and V is TRBV19; 11 nucleotides line up with TRBD1. Per the germline V gene, CDR1 is LNHDA and CDR2 is SQIVND (reference sequence). The CDR3 runs to 13 residues. The J segment lost 5 bases and the V segment lost 8 bases, leaving 2 bases of the junction unmatched. The CDR3, as DNA: TGTGCCAGTCGGGACAGGGGGTATCAGCCCCAGCATTTT. Protein product: CASRDRGYQPQHF.

This clone was seen once. The rearrangement joins TRBV19 to TRBJ2-5; 10 bases map to TRBD2. J lost 5 bases, V lost 1 base, and 10 bases had no gene match. The CDR3 is made up of 17 amino acids. Germline CDR1 is LNHDA and CDR2 is SQIVND (reference sequence). The CDR3 region is CASSIGGTSGVKETQYF. CDR3 DNA sequence: TGTGCCAGTAGTATAGGGGGCACTAGCGGGGTAAAGGAGACCCAGTACTTC.